The present T cell receptor (beta chain) was sequenced within a study of cytomegalovirus exposure and HLA in healthy donors. General study points: There were reportedly fewer N-insertions in an Asian-associated ancestry cluster than the roughly 670-donor mean, in a later analysis. Most TCR sequences were uncommon, yet certain public TCRs appeared in many donors. A cluster of highly shared sequence variants was likely a sequencing artifact.

The CDR3 spans 13 residues. Germline lookup yields CDR1 SGDLS and CDR2 YYNGEE. V was shortened by 0 bases and J by 6 bases, with 10 bases between the two germline ends. On this clone: What it binds is not known.

Vbeta (60) and Jbeta (13) primers were used in the PCR. Sequencing was performed with immunoSEQ multiplex PCR; in TCRdb, only in-frame clones are kept and a portion is missing. The sample lists roughly 160,000 clones, roughly 80% occurring once. V is TRBV9 and J is TRBJ2-7; maybe TRBD2 (6 bases). The TCR comes from a woman between 45 and 60 years old in good health and CMV-seronegative. Sequencing used PBMCs. The CDR3 here is CASSVAAGSEQYF. As DNA, the CDR3 is TGTGCCAGCAGCGTAGCGGCGGGAAGCGAGCAGTACTTC.